This TCR beta chain stems from a study of T cells after yellow fever vaccination. At the level of the study: Preparation of the low-cell-number fractions used SMART-Seq v4 Ultra Low Input. General study results and limits: Weaker, the secondary response peaked sooner, at day 5 versus 15. Most primary-vaccination clones recurred post-booster (more than 95% CD4, more than 85% CD8).

Trimming pared 7 bases from V and 4 bases from J, leaving 11 bases between. Germline V gene lookup returns CDR1 SGHRS and CDR2 YFSETQ. The CDR3 consists of 13 residues. As TCR cDNA was made by 5'RACE template switching, a universal primer site and UMIs were added. TCRdb ran MiXCR on the 5' RACE reads and lists one entry per CDR3 protein. The table shows approximately 300,000 distinct CDR3 sequences, with roughly 13% occurring only once. A remark on this clonotype: Its target is unknown.

This receptor was obtained from a man aged 25-45 years who received the YFV17D yellow fever vaccine. The chain links TRBV5-1 to TRBJ2-2; no clear D gene. This specimen consisted of CD4+ T cells sorted from PBMCs, obtained 45 days after the yellow fever booster vaccination. The CDR3 spells CASRLATTGELFF. Here the CDR3 DNA reads TGCGCCAGCCGACTCGCGACCACCGGGGAGCTGTTTTTT.